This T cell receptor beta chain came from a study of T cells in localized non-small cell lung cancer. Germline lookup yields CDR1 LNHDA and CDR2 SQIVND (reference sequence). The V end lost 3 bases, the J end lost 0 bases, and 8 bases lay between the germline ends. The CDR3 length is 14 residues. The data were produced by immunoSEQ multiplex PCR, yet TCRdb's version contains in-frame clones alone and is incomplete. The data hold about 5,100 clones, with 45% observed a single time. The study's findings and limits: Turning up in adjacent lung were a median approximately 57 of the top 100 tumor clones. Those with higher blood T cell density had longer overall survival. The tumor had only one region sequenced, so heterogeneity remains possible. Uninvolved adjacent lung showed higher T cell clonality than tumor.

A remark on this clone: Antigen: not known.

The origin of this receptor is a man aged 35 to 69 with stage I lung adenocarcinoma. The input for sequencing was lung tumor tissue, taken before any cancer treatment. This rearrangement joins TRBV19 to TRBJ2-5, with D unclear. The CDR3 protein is CASSMITDQETQYF. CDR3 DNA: TGTGCCAGTAGTATGATAACTGACCAAGAGACCCAGTACTTC.